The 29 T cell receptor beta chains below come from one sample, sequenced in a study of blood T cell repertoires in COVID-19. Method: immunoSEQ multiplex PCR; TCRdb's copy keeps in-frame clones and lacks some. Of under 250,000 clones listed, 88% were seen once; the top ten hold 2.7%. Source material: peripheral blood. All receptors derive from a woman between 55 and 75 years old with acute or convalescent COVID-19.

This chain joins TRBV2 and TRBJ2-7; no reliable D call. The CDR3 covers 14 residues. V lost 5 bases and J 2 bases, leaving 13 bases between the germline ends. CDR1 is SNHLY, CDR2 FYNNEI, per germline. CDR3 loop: CASSMTPHPYEQYF. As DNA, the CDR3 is TGTGCCAGCAGTATGACTCCACACCCCTACGAGCAGTACTTC.

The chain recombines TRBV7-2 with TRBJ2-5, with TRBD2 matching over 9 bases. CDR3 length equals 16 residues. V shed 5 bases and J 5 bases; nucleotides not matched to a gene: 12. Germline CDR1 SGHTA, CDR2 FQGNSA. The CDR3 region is CASSLRLRGGRETQYF. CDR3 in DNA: TGTGCCAGCAGCCTACGACTGCGGGGGGGCCGGGAGACCCAGTACTTC.

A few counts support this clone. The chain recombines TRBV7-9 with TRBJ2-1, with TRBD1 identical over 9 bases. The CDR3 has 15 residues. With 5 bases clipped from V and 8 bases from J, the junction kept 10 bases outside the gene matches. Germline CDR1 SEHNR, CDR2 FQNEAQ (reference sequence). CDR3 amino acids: CASSRTGGIIDEQFF. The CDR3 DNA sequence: TGTGCCAGCAGCCGAACAGGGGGCATCATTGATGAGCAGTTCTTC.

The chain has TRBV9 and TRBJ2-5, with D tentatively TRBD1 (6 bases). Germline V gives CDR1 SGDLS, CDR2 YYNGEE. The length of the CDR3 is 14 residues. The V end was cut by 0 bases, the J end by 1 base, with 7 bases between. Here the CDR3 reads CASSVGGPQETQYF. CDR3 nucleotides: TGTGCCAGCAGCGTAGGGGGGCCCCAAGAGACCCAGTACTTC.

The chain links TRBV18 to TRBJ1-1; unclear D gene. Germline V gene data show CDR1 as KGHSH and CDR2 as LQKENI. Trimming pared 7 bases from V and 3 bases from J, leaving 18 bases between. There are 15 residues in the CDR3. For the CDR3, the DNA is TGTGCCAGCTTAGCACGGGAGGGTAGGGACACTGAAGCTTTCTTT. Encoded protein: CASLAREGRDTEAFF.

The CDR3 reads CAHRGTGTNSPLHF. The DNA of the CDR3 is TGTGCCCACAGGGGGACAGGGACTAATTCACCCCTCCACTTT. The J gene is TRBJ1-6, the V gene TRBV6-5; 9 positions agree with TRBD1. The CDR3 totals 14 residues. J lost 6 bases, V lost 11 bases, and 8 bases had no gene match. Per the germline V gene, CDR1 is MNHEY and CDR2 is SVGAGI.

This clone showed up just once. The CDR3 DNA reads TGTGCCAGCAGCATTTGGAGGGCTGGCTACACCTTC. Amino acids: CASSIWRAGYTF. The V gene is TRBV11-2, the J gene TRBJ1-2, with D uncertain. Trimming shortened V by 5 bases and J by 7 bases, and 11 bases separated the two germline ends. The length of the CDR3 is 12 residues. The V gene's germline CDR1 is SGHAT and CDR2 FQNNGV.

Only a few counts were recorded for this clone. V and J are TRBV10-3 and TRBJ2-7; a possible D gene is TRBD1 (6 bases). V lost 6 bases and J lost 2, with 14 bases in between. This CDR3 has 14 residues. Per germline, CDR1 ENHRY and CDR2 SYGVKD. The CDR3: CAISPNRVTYEQYF. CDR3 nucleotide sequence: TGTGCCATCAGCCCGAACAGGGTAACCTACGAGCAGTACTTC.

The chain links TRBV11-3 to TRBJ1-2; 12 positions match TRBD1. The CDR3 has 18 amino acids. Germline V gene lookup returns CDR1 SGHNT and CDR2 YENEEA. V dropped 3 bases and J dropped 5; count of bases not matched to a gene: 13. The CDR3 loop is CASSFIGGQGARSYGYTF. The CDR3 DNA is TGTGCCAGCAGCTTTATAGGGGGACAGGGGGCGCGTTCGTATGGCTACACCTTC.

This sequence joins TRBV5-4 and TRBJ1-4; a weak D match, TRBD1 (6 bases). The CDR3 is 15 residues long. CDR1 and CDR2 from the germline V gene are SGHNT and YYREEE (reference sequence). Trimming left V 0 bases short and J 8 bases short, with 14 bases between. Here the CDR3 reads CASSLAGGGREKLFF. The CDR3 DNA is TGTGCCAGCAGCTTGGCTGGGGGCGGAAGGGAAAAACTGTTTTTT.

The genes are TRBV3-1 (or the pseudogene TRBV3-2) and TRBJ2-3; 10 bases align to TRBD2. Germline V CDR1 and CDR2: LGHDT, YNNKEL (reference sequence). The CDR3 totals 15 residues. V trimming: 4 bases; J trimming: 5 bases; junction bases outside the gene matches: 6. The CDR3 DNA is TGTGCCAGCAGCCCCACAGCGGGAGGGATAGATACGCAGTATTTT. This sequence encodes CASSPTAGGIDTQYF.

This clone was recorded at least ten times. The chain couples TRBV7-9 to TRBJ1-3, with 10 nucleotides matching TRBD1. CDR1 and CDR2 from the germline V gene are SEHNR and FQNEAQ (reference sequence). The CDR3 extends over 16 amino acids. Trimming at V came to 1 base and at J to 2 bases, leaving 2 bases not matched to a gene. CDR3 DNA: TGTGCCAGCAGCTTAGGGACAGGGGGGACTGGAAACACCATATATTTT. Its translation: CASSLGTGGTGNTIYF.

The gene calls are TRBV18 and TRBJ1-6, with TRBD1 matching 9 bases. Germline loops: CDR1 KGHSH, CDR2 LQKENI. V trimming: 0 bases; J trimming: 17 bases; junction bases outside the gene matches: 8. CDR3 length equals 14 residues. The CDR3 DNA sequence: TGTGCCAGCTCACCACCGGGACAGGGCGAACGCGTCCACTTT. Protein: CASSPPGQGERVHF.

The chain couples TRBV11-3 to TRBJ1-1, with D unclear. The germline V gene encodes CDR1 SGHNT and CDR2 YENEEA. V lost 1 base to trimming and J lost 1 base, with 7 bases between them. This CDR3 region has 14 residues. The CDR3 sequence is CASSLGRQNTEAFF. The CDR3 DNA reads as TGTGCCAGCAGCTTAGGTCGACAGAACACTGAAGCTTTCTTT.

CDR3 sequence reads: CASSIGPGGAETQYF. The DNA for the CDR3 is TGTGCCAGCAGCATCGGACCAGGGGGCGCGGAGACCCAGTACTTC. V is TRBV7-2 and J is TRBJ2-5, with 8 bases aligning to TRBD1. Germline V gives CDR1 SGHTA, CDR2 FQGNSA. V lost 5 bases, J lost 5 bases, and 10 bases stayed unmatched. CDR3 size: 15 residues.

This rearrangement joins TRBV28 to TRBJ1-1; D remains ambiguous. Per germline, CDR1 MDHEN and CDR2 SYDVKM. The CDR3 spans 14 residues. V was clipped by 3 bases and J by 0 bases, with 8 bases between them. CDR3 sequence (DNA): TGTGCCAGCAGTTTCATCCCCATGAACACTGAAGCTTTCTTT. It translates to CASSFIPMNTEAFF.

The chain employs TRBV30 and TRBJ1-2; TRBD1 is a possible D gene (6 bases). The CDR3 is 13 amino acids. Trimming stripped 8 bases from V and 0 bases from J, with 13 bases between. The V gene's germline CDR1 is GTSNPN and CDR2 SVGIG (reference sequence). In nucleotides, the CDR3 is TGTGCCAGTAGGACAGTTGCTAACTATGGCTACACCTTC. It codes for CASRTVANYGYTF.

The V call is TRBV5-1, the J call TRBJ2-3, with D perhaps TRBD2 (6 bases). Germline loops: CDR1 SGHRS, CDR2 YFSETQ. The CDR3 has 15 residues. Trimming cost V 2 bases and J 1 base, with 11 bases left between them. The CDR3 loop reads CASSLTGVGTDTQYF. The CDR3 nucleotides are TGCGCCAGCAGCTTAACGGGAGTGGGCACAGATACGCAGTATTTT.

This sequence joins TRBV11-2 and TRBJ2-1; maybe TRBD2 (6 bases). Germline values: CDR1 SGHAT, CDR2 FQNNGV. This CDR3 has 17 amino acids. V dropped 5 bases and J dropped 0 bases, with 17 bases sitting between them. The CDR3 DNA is TGTGCCAGCAGCCGATTAAGCGGGTCTAGCTCCTACAATGAGCAGTTCTTC. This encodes CASSRLSGSSSYNEQFF. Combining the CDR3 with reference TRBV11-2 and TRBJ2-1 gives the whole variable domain EAGVAQSPRYKIIEKRQSVAFWCNPISGHATLYWYQQILGQGPKLLIQFQNNGVVDDSQLPKDRFSAERLKGVDSTLKIQPAKLEDSAVYLCASSRLSGSSSYNEQFFGPGTRLTVL.

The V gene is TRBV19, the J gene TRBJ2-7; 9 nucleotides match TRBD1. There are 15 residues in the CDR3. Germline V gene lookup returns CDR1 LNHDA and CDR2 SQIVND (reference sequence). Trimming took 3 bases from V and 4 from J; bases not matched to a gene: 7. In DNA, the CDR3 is TGTGCCAGTAGTATCGTGGGACAGGGACAATACGAGCAGTACTTC. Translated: CASSIVGQGQYEQYF.

The CDR3 sequence: CAWRGAGRGYTF. CDR3 DNA sequence: TGTGCCTGGAGGGGGGCAGGGAGAGGCTACACCTTC. The chain has TRBV30 and TRBJ1-2, with D possibly TRBD1 on 6 matching bases. V was pared by 3 bases and J by 8 bases, with 13 bases between. Per germline, CDR1 GTSNPN and CDR2 SVGIG (reference sequence). The CDR3 runs 12 residues.

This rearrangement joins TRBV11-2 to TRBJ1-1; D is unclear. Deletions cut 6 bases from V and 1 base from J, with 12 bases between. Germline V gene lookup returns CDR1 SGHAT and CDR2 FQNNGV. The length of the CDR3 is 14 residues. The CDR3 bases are TGTGCCAGCAGACCCCCCAGACAGAACACTGAAGCTTTCTTT. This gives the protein CASRPPRQNTEAFF.

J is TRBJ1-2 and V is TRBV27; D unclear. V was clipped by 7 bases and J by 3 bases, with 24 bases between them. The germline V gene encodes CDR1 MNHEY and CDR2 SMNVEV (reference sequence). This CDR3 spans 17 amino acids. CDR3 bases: TGTGCCAGCACCCGACGGTGGGCAGGAAAAGTTGACTATGGCTACACCTTC. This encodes CASTRRWAGKVDYGYTF.

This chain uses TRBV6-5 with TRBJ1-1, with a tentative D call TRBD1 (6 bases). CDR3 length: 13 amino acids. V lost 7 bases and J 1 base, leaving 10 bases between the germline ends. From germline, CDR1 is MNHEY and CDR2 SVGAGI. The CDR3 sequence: CASTQTGNTEAFF. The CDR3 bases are TGTGCCAGCACCCAGACAGGGAACACTGAAGCTTTCTTT.

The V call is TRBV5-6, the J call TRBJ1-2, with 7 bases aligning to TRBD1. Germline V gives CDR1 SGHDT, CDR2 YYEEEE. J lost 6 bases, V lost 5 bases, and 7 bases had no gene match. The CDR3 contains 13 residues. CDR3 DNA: TGTGCCAGCAGGTACCGGGACAGCCATGGCTACACCTTC. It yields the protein CASRYRDSHGYTF.

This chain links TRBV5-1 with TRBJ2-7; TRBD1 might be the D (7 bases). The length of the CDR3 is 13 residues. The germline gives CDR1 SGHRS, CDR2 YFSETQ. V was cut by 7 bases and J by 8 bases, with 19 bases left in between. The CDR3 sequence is CASRKDREVKQYF. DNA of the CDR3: TGCGCCAGCCGGAAAGACAGGGAGGTAAAGCAGTACTTC.

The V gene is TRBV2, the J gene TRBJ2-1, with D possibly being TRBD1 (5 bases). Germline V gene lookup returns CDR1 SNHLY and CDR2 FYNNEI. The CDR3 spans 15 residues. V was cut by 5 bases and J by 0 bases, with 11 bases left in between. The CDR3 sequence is CASSWTTSSYNEQFF. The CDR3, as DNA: TGTGCCAGCAGTTGGACAACCAGCTCCTACAATGAGCAGTTCTTC.

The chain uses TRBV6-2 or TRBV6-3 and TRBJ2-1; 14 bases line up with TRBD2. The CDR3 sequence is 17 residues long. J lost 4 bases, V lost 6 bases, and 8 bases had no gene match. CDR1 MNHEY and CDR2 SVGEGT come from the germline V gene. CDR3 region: CASSYGTSGSRYNEQFF. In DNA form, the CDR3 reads TGTGCCAGCAGCTATGGGACTAGCGGGAGTCGGTACAATGAGCAGTTCTTC.

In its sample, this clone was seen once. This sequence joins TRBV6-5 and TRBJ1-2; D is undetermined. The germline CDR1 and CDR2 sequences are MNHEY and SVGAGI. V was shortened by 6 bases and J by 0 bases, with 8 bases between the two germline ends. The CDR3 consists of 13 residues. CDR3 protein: CASRLTANYGYTF. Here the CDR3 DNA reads TGTGCCAGCAGACTCACAGCTAACTATGGCTACACCTTC.